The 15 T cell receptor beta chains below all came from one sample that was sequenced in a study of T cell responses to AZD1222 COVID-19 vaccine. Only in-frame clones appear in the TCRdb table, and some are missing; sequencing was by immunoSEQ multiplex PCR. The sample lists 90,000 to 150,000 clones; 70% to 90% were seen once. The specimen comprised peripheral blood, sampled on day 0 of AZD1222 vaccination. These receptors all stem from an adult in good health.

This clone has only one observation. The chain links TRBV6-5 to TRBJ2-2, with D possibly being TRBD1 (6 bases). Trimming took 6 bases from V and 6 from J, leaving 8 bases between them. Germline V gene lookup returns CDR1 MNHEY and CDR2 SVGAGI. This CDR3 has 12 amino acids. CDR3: CASRTGSGELFF. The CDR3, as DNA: TGTGCCAGCAGGACAGGATCCGGGGAGCTGTTTTTT.

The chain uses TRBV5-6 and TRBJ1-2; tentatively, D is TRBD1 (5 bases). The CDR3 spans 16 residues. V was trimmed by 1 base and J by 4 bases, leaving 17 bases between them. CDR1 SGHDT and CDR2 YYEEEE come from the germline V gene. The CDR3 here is CASSLRGGGSSYGYTF. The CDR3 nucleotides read TGTGCCAGCAGCTTGAGGGGTGGGGGATCCTCCTATGGCTACACCTTC.

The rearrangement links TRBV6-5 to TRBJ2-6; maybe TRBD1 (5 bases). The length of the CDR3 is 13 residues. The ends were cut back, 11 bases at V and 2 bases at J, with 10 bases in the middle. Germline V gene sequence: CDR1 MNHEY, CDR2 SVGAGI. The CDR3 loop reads CALGRAGANVLTF. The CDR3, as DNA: TGTGCCCTGGGCAGGGCTGGGGCCAACGTCCTGACTTTC.

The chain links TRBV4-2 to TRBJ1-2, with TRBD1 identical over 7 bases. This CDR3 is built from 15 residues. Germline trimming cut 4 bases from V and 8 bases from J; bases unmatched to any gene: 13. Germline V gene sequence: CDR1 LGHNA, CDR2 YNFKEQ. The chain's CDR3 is CASSPDQGGARGYTF. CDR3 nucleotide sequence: TGTGCCAGCAGCCCTGATCAGGGGGGGGCGAGAGGCTACACCTTC.

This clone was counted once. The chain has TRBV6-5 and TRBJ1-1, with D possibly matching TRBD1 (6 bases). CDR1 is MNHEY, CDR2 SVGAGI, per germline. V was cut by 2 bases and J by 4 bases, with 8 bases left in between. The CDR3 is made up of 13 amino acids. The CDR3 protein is CASSYQDSTEAFF. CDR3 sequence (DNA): TGTGCCAGCAGTTACCAGGACAGCACTGAAGCTTTCTTT.

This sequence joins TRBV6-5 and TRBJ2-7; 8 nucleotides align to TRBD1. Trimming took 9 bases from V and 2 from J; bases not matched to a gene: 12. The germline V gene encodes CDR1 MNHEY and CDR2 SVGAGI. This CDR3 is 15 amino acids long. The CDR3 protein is CASRAGGNIPYEQYF. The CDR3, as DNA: TGTGCCAGTAGAGCAGGGGGCAACATCCCCTACGAGCAGTACTTC.

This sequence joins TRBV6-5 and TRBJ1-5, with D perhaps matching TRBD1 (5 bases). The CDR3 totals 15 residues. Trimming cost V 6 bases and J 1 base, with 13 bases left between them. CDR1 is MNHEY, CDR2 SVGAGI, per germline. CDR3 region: CASRFSGLSNQPQHF. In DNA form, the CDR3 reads TGTGCCAGCAGATTCTCAGGGTTGAGCAATCAGCCCCAGCATTTT.

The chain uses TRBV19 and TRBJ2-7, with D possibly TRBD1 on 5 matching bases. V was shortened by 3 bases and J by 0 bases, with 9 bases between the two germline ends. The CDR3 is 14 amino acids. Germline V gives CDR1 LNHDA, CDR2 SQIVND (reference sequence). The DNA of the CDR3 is TGTGCCAGTAGTATGGGGCAGAGCTCCTACGAGCAGTACTTC. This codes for CASSMGQSSYEQYF.

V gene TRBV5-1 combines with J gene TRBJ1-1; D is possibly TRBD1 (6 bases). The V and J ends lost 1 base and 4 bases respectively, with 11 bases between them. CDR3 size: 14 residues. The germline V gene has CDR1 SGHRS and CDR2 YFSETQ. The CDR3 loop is CASSLSDSFTEAFF. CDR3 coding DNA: TGCGCCAGCAGCTTGTCGGACAGCTTCACTGAAGCTTTCTTT. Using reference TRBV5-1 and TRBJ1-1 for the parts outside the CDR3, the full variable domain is KAGVTQTPRYLIKTRGQQVTLSCSPISGHRSVSWYQQTPGQGLQFLFEYFSETQRNKGNFPGRFSGRQFSNSRSEMNVSTLELGDSALYLCASSLSDSFTEAFFGQGTRLTVV.

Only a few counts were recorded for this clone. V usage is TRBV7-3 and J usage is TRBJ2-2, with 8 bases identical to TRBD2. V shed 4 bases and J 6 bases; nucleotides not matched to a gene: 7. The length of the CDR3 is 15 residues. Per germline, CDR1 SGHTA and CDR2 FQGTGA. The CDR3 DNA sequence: TGTGCCAGCAGCTCTCGTAGCGGGGCAGCCGGGGAGCTGTTTTTT. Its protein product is CASSSRSGAAGELFF.

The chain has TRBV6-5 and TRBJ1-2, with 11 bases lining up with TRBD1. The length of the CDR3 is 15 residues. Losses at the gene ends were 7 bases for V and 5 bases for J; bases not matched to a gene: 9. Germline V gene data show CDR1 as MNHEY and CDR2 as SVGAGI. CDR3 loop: CASNLLGTGGYGYTF. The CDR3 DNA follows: TGTGCCAGCAACCTACTAGGGACAGGGGGGTATGGCTACACCTTC.

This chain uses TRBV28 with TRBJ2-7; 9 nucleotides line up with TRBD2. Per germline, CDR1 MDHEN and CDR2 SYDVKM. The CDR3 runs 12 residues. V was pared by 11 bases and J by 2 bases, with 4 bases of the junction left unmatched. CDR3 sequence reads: CASAGGTYEQYF. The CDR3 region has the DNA TGTGCCTCGGCGGGAGGGACCTACGAGCAGTACTTC.

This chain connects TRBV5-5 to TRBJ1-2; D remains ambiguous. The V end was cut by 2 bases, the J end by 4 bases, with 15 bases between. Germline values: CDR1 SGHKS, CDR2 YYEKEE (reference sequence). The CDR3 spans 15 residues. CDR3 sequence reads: CASSLDGINRYGYTF. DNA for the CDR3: TGTGCCAGCAGCTTAGACGGGATCAATCGCTATGGCTACACCTTC.

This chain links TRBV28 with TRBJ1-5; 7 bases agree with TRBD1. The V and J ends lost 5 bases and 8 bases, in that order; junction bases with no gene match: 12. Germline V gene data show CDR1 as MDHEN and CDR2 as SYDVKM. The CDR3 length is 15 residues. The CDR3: CASSDTGAPNKPQHF. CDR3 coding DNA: TGTGCCAGCAGTGATACAGGGGCCCCAAACAAGCCCCAGCATTTT.

The CDR3, as DNA: TGTGCCAGCAGCGTAGCTTCGACAGGGACCCCTACTTATTTT. Translated, it gives CASSVASTGTPTYF. The chain is built from TRBV9 and TRBJ1-3; 7 nucleotides line up with TRBD1. Germline CDR1 and CDR2: SGDLS and YYNGEE. The junction had 13 bases not matched to a gene; V was cut back by 0 bases and J by 16 bases. This CDR3 comprises 14 residues.